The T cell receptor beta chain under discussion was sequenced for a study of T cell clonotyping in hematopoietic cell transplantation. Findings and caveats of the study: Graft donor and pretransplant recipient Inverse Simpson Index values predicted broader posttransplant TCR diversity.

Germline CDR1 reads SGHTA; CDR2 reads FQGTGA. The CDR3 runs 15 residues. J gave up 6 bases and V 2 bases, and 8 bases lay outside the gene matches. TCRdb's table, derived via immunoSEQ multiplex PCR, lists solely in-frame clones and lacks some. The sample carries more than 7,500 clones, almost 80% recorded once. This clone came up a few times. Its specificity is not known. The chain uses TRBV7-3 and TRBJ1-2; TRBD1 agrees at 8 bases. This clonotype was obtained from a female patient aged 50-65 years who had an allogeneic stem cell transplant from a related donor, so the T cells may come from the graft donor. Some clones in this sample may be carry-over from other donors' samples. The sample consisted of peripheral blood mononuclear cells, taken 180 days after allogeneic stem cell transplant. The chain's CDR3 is CASSLYQGAPNGYTF. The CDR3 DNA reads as TGTGCCAGCAGCTTATACCAGGGGGCGCCTAATGGCTACACCTTC.